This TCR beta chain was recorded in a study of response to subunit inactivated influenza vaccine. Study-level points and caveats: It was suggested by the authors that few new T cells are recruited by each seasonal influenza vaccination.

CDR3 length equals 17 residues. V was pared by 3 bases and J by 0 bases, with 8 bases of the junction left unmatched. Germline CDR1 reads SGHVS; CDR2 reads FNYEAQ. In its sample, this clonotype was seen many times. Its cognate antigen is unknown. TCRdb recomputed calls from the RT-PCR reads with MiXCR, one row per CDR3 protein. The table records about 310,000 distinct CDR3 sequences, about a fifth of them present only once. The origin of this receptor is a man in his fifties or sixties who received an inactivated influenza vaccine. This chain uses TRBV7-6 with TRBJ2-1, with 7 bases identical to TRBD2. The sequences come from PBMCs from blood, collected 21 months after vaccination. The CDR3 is CASSFDRGGSSYNEQFF. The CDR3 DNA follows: TGTGCCAGCAGCTTCGATAGGGGCGGGAGCTCCTACAATGAGCAGTTCTTC.